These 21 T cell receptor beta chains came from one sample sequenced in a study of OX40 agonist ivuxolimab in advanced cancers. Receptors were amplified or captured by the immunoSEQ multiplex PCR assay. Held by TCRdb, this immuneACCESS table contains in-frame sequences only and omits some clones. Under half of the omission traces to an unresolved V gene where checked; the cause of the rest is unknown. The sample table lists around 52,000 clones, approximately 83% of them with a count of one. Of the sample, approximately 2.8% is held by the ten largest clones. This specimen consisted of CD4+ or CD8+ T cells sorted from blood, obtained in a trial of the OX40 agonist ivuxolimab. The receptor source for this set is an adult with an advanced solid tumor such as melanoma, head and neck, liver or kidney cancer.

CDR3 in DNA: TGTGCCAGCTCACCACCCCCAGGAGACAATGAGCAGTTCTTC. The encoded protein is CASSPPPGDNEQFF. The chain employs TRBV18 and TRBJ2-1; D unresolved. Germline V gene data show CDR1 as KGHSH and CDR2 as LQKENI. The V and J ends lost 0 bases and 5 bases respectively, with 8 bases between them. The CDR3 is made up of 14 amino acids.

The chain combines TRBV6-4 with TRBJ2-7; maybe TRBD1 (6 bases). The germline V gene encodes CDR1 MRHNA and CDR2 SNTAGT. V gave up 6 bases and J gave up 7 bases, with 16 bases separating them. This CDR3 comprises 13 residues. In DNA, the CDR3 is TGTGCCAGCAGCAAGAACAGGGCAGGGGAGCAGTACTTC. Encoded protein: CASSKNRAGEQYF.

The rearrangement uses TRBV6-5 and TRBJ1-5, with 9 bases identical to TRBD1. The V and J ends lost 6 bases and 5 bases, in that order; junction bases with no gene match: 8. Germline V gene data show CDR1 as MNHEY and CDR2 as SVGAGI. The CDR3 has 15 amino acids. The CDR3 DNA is TGTGCCAGCAGGCGGGACAGGGCCGGCGATCAGCCCCAGCATTTT. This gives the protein CASRRDRAGDQPQHF.

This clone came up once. The CDR3 DNA sequence: TGTGCCTGGAGTGAAGGGGGCGGAAGCAATGAGCAGTTCTTC. Protein: CAWSEGGGSNEQFF. The V gene is TRBV30, the J gene TRBJ2-1; 7 positions match TRBD1. CDR1 GTSNPN and CDR2 SVGIG come from the germline V gene (reference sequence). J was trimmed by 6 bases and V by 1 base; bases with no gene match: 6. The CDR3 runs 14 residues. The full variable domain, its missing parts supplied by reference TRBV30 and TRBJ2-1, is SQTIHQWPATLVQPVGSPLSLECTVEGTSNPNLYWYRQAAGRGLQLLFYSVGIGQISSEVPQNLSASRPQDRQFILSSKKLLLSDSGFYLCAWSEGGGSNEQFFGPGTRLTVL.

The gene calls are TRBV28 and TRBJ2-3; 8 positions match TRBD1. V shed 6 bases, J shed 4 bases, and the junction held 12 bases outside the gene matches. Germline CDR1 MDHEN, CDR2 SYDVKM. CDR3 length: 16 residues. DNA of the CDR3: TGTGCCAGCAGAAACGGACAGGGTGTAATTTCAGATACGCAGTATTTT. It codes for CASRNGQGVISDTQYF.

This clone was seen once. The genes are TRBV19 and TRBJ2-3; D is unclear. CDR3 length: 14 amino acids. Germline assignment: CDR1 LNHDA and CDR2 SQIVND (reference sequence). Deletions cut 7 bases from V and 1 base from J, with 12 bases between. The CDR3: CASTPELGTDTQYF. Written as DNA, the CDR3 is TGTGCCAGTACCCCCGAGCTGGGCACAGATACGCAGTATTTT.

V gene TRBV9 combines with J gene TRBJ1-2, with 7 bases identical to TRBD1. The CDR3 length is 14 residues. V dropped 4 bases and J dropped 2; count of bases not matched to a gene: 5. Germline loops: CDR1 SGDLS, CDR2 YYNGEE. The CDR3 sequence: CASSTGAGNYGYTF. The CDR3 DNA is TGTGCCAGCAGCACAGGGGCAGGGAACTATGGCTACACCTTC.

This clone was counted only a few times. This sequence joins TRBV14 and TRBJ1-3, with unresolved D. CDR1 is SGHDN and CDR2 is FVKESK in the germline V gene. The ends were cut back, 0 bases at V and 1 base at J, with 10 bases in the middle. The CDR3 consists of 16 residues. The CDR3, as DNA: TGTGCCAGCAGCCAAGATAGGGCGCGATCTGGAAACACCATATATTTT. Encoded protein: CASSQDRARSGNTIYF.

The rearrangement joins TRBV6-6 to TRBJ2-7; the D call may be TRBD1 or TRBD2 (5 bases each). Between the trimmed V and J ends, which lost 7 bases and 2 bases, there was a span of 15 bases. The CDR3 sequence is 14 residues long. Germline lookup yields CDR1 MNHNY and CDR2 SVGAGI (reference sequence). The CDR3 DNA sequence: TGTGCCAGCAAAACGTCGGGGCTAACCTACGAGCAGTACTTC. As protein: CASKTSGLTYEQYF.

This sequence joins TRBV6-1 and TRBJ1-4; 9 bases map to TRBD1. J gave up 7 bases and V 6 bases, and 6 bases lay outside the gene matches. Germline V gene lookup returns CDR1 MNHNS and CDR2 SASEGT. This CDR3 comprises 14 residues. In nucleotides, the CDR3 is TGTGCCAGCAGAGCCGGGACAGGGACTGAAAAACTGTTTTTT. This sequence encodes CASRAGTGTEKLFF.

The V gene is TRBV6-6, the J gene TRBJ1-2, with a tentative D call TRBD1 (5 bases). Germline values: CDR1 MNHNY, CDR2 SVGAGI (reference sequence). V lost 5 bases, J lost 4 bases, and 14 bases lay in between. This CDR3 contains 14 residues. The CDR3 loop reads CASSRGAVTYGYTF. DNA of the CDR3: TGTGCCAGCAGTAGAGGGGCAGTCACCTATGGCTACACCTTC.

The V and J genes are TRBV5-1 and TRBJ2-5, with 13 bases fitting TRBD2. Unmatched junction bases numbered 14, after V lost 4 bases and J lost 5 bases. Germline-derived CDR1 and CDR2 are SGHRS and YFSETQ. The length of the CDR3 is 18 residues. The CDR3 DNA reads TGCGCCAGCAGCACACAACTAGCGGGAGGGATCCCCGGGGAGACCCAGTACTTC. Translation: CASSTQLAGGIPGETQYF.

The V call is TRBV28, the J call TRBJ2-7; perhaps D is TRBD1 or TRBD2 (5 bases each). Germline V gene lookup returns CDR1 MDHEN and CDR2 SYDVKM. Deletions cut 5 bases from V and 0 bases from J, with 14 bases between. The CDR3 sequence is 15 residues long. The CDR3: CASSTHGTVSYEQYF. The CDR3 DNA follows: TGTGCCAGCAGTACCCACGGGACGGTCTCCTACGAGCAGTACTTC.

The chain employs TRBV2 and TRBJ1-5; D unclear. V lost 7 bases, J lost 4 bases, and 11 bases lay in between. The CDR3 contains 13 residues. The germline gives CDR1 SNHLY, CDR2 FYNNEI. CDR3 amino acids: CASTEDRNQPQHF. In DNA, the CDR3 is TGTGCCAGCACCGAGGATCGAAATCAGCCCCAGCATTTT.

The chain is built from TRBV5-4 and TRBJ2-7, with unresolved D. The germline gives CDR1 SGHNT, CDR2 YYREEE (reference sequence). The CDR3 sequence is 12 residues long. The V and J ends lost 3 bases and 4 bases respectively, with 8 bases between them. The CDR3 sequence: CASSSPGYEQYF. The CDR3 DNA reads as TGTGCCAGCAGCTCCCCTGGTTACGAGCAGTACTTC.

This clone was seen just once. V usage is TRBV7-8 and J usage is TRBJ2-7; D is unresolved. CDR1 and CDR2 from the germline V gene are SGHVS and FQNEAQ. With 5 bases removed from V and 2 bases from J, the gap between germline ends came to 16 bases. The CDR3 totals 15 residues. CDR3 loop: CASSPQTGEAYEQYF. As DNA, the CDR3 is TGTGCCAGCAGCCCACAGACTGGCGAGGCCTACGAGCAGTACTTC.

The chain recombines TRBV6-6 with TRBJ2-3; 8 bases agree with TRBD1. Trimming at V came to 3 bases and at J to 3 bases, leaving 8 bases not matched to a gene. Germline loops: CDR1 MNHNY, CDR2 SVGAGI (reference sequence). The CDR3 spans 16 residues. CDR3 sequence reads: CASSYPLQGVTDTQYF. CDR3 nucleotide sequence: TGTGCCAGCAGTTATCCCCTACAGGGGGTAACAGATACGCAGTATTTT.

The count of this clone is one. For the CDR3, the DNA is TGTGCCAGTAGCCGTCGCGGAGTTGGCGGGACCTACAATGAGCAGTTCTTC. Its protein is CASSRRGVGGTYNEQFF. The V and J genes are TRBV19 and TRBJ2-1; perhaps TRBD2 as D (6 bases). CDR3 length: 17 amino acids. V was cut by 6 bases and J by 2 bases, with 20 bases left in between. Germline V gene data show CDR1 as LNHDA and CDR2 as SQIVND (reference sequence).

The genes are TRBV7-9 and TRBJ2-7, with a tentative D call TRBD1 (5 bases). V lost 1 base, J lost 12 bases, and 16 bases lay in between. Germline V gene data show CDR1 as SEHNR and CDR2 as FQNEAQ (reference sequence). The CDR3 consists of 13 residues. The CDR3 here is CASSLEQGVEMYF. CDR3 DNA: TGTGCCAGCAGCTTAGAGCAGGGCGTTGAGATGTACTTC.

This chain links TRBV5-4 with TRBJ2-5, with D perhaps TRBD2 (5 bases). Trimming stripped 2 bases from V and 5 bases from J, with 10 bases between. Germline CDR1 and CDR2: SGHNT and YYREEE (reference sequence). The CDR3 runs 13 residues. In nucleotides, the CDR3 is TGTGCCAGCAGCTTCCCCGGGATGGAGACCCAGTACTTC. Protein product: CASSFPGMETQYF.

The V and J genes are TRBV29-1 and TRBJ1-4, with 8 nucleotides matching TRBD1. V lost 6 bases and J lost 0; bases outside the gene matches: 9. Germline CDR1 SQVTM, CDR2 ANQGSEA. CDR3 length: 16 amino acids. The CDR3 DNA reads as TGCAGCGTCGCGGACAGGGAAGATGCAACTAATGAAAAACTGTTTTTT. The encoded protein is CSVADREDATNEKLFF.